This T cell receptor (beta chain) is drawn from a study of T cells in Graves' hyperthyroidism and ophthalmopathy. Broader study findings: A median around 6.8 months before onset, the model predicted ophthalmopathy. Most clonotypes that expanded in the thyroid above 0.001 also showed up in blood.

Those with hyperthyroidism were 18 to 65 years old, newly diagnosed, and ill for under 2 months. This clonotype was observed many times. Its target is not known. CDR3 length: 14 amino acids. The V gene lost 4 bases and the J gene lost 1 base, with 7 bases spanning the gap. Amplification yielded TCR beta CDR3 regions, with RNA transcripts as the source. TCR CDR3 underwent first-round RT-PCR with the HTBI primer set. TCRdb reprocessed the multiplex PCR reads via MiXCR and lists one record per CDR3 protein. The sample has approximately 430,000 distinct CDR3 sequences; less than 20% are singletons. The sample consisted of blood. This receptor was identified in a woman aged 18-30 years with Graves' hyperthyroidism. The chain is built from TRBV12-3 or TRBV12-4 and TRBJ2-2; TRBD1 might be the D (5 bases). CDR3 in amino acids: CASSSQGNTGELFF. CDR3 DNA sequence: TGTGCCAGCAGTTCCCAGGGGAACACCGGGGAGCTGTTTTTT.